This T cell receptor (beta chain) is from a study of beta chain features in type 1 diabetes. Overall study context: Similarity in age, gender and cell yields was seen between patients and healthy donors. Study-wide results and limits: The naive, central memory and Treg TCRB repertoires showed an apparent similarity that was greater among patients than among healthy donors. Moderate yet significant TCRB CDR3 shortening was seen in Type 1 diabetes patients in all four CD4+ subsets. There were fewer insertions and more deletions at the VDJ junctions of type 1 diabetes patients.

As every portion of the isolated RNA was reverse transcribed, the sequencing read expressed TCRB transcripts. Assay: immunoSEQ multiplex PCR; the TCRdb copy retains only in-frame clones and omits some. Here the sample spans about 740,000 clones, roughly 13% being singletons. The CDR3 sequence is 15 residues long. Germline CDR1 is SGHRS and CDR2 is YFSETQ. V shed 4 bases and J shed 8 bases, with 19 bases lying between them. Remarks on this clone: Its antigen is undetermined.

The specimen sequenced was naive CD4+ T cells from blood. V and J are TRBV5-1 and TRBJ1-3, with no clear D. The sequence came from a man aged 18 to 29 with type 1 diabetes. The CDR3 spells CASSPEPGTVYTIYF. The CDR3 region has the DNA TGCGCCAGCAGCCCTGAACCGGGAACAGTTTACACCATATATTTT.